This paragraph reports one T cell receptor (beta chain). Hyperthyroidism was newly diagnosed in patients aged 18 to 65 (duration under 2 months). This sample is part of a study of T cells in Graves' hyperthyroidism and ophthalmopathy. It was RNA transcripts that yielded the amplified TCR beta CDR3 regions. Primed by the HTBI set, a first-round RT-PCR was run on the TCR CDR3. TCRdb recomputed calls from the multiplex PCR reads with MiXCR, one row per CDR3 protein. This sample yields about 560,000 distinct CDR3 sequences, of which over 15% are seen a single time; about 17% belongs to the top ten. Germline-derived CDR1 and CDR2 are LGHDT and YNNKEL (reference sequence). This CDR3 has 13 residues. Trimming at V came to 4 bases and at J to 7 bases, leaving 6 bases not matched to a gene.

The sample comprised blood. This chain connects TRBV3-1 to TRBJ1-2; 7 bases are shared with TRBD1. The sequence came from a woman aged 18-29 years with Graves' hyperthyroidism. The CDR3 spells CASSPTGLSGYTF. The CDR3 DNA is TGTGCCAGCAGCCCGACAGGGTTGAGTGGCTACACCTTC. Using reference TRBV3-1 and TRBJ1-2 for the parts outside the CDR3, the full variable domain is DTAVSQTPKYLVTQMGNDKSIKCEQNLGHDTMYWYKQDSKKFLKIMFSYNNKELIINETVPNRFSPKSPDKAHLNLHINSLELGDSAVYFCASSPTGLSGYTFGSGTRLTVV.